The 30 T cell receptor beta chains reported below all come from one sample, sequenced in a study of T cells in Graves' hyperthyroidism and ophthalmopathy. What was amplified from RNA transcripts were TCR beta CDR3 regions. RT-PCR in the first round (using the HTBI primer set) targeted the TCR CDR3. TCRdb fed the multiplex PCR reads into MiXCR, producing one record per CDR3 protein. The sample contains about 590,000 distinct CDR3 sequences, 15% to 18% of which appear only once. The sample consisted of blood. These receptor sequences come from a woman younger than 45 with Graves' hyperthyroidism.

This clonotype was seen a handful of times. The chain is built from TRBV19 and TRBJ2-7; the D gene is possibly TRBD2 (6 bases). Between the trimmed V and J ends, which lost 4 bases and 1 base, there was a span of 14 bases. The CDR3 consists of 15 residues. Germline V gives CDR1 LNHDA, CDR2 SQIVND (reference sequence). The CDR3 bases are TGTGCCAGTAGTACCGAGCTCGGGACTTCCTACGAGCAGTACTTC. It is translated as CASSTELGTSYEQYF.

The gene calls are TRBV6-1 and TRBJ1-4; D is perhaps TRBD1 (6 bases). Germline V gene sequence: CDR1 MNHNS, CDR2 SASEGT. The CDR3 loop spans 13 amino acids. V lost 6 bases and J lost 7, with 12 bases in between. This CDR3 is CASSRGLGEKLFF. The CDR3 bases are TGTGCCAGCAGCAGGGGCCTGGGTGAAAAACTGTTTTTT.

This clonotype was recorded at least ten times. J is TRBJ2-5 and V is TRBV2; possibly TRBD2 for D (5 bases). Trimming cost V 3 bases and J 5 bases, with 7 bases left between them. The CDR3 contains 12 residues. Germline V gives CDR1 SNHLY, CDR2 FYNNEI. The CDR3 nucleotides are TGTGCCAGCAGTGAGGTAGCGGAGACCCAGTACTTC. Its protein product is CASSEVAETQYF.

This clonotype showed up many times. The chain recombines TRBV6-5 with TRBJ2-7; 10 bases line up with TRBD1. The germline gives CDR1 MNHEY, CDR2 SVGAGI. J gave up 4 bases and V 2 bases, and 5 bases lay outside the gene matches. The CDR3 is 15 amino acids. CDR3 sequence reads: CASSYGQGVRYEQYF. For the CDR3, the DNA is TGTGCCAGCAGTTACGGACAGGGGGTTAGGTACGAGCAGTACTTC.

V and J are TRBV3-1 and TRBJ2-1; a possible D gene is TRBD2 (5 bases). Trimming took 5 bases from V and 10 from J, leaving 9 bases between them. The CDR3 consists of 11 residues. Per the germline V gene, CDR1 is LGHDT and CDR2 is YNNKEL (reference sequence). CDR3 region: CASSSTREQFF. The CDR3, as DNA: TGTGCCAGCAGCTCCACTAGAGAGCAGTTCTTC.

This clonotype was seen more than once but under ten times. The CDR3 loop reads CASSLAAVRGTEAFF. CDR3 sequence (DNA): TGTGCCAGCAGTTTGGCCGCCGTCAGGGGGACTGAAGCTTTCTTT. The chain joins TRBV27 to TRBJ1-1, with TRBD1 matching over 7 bases. CDR1 and CDR2 from the germline V gene are MNHEY and SMNVEV (reference sequence). The CDR3 covers 15 residues. With V trimmed by 3 bases and J by 5 bases, 9 bases remained unmatched.

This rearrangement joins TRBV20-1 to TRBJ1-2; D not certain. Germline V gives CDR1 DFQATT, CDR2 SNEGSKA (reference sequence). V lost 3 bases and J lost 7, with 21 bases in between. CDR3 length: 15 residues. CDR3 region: CSARSQTDYLSGYTF. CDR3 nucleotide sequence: TGCAGTGCTAGGTCTCAGACTGACTACCTCTCTGGCTACACCTTC.

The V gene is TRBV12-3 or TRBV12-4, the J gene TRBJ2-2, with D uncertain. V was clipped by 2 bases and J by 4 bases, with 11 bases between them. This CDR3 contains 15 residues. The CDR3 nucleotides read TGTGCCAGCAGTTTATCGGACGCAGGCACCGGGGAGCTGTTTTTT. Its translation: CASSLSDAGTGELFF.

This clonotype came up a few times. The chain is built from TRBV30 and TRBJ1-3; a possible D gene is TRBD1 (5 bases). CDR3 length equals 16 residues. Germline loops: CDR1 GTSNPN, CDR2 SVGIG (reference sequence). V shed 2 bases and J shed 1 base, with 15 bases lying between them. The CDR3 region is CAWSKGRAGSGNTIYF. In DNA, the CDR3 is TGTGCCTGGAGTAAGGGCAGGGCTGGGTCTGGAAACACCATATATTTT.

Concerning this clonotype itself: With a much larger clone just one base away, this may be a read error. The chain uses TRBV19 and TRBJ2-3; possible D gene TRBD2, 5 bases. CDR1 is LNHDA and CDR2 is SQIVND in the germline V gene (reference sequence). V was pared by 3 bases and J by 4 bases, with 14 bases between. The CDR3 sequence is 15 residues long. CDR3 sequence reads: CASSIGGAAADTQYF. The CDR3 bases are TGTGCCAGTAGTATTGGAGGAGCGGCCGCAGATACGCAGTATTTT.

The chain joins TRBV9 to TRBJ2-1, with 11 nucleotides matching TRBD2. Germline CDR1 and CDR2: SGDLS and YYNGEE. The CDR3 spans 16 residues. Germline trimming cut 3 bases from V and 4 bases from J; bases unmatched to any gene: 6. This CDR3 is CASSASGLAEYNEQFF. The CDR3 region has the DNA TGTGCCAGCAGCGCCTCGGGACTAGCGGAATACAATGAGCAGTTCTTC.

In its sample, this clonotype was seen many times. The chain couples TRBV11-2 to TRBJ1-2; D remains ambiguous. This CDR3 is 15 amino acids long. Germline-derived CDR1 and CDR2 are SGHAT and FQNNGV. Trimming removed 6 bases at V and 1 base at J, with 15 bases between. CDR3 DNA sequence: TGTGCCAGCAGTCGCGGACGAGAAAGTAACTATGGCTACACCTTC. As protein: CASSRGRESNYGYTF.

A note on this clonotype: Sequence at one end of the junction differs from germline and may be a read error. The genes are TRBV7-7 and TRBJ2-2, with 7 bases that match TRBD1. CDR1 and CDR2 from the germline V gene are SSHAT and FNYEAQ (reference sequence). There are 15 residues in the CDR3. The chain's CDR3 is CASSLDTGAAGELFF. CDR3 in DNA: TGTGCTAGCAGCTTGGATACAGGGGCGGCCGGGGAGCTGTTTTTT.

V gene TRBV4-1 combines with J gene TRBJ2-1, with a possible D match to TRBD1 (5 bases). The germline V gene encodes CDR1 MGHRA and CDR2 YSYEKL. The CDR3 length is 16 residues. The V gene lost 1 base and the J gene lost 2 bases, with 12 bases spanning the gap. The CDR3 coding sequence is TGCGCCAGCAGCCAAGGCGACAGCCCCCCCTACAATGAGCAGTTCTTC. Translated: CASSQGDSPPYNEQFF.

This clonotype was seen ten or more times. The chain's CDR3 is CASISGRASYEQYF. In nucleotides, the CDR3 is TGTGCCAGCATTAGCGGGAGGGCCAGCTACGAGCAGTACTTC. This rearrangement joins TRBV2 to TRBJ2-7, with TRBD2 matching over 11 bases. Germline V lookup: CDR1 SNHLY, CDR2 FYNNEI. Trimming at V came to 7 bases and at J to 3 bases, leaving 5 bases not matched to a gene. The CDR3 contains 14 residues.

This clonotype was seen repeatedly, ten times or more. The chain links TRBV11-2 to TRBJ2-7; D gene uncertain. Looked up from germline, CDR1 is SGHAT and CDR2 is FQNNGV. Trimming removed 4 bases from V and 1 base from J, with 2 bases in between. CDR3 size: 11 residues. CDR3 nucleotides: TGTGCCAGCAGCTGGTCCTACGAGCAGTACTTC. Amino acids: CASSWSYEQYF.

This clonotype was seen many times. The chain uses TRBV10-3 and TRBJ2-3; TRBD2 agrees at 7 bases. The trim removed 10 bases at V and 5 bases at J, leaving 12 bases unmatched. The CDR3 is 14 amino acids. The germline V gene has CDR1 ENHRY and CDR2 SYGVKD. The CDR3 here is CATGRRENEDTQYF. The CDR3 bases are TGTGCCACCGGGCGGCGGGAGAACGAAGATACGCAGTATTTT.

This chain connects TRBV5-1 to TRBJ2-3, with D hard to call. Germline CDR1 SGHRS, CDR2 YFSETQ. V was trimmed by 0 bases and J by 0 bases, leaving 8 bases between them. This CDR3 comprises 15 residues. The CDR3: CASSLVSSSTDTQYF. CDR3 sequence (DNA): TGCGCCAGCAGCTTGGTCTCCAGCAGCACAGATACGCAGTATTTT.

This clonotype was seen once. CDR3 in DNA: TGTGCCAGCAGCTTGAATTGGCAGGGCTCCTACGAGCAGTACTTC. Protein: CASSLNWQGSYEQYF. The rearrangement uses TRBV7-2 and TRBJ2-7; perhaps TRBD1 as D (5 bases). This CDR3 is 15 amino acids long. V was pared by 3 bases and J by 0 bases, with 12 bases between. Germline CDR1 is SGHTA and CDR2 is FQGNSA.

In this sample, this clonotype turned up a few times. The CDR3 is CASRPGLSRGTGELFF. Written as DNA, the CDR3 is TGTGCCAGCAGACCAGGGCTGAGTCGGGGCACCGGGGAGCTGTTTTTT. V usage is TRBV9 and J usage is TRBJ2-2; D may correspond to TRBD1 or TRBD2 (5 bases each). This CDR3 contains 16 residues. The germline V and J ends were trimmed by 5 bases and 4 bases, with 18 bases remaining between them. Germline V gene lookup returns CDR1 SGDLS and CDR2 YYNGEE.

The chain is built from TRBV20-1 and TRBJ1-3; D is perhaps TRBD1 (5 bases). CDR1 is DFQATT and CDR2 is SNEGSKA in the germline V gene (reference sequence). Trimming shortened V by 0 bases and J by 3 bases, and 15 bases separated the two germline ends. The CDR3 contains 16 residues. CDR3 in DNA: TGCAGTGCTAGAGATATCGGGAGAGGGGTTGGAAACACCATATATTTT. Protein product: CSARDIGRGVGNTIYF.

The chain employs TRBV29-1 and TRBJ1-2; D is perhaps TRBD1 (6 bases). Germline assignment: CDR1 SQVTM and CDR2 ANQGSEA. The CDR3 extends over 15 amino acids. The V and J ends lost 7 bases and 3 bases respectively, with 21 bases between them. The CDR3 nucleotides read TGCAGCGCACCGGGACACGGCCGTATGGACTATGGCTACACCTTC. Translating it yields CSAPGHGRMDYGYTF.

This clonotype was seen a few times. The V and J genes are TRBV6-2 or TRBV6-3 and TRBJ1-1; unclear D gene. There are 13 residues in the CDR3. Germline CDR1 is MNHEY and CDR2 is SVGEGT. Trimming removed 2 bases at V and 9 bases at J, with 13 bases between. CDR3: CASSYGGGVKAFF. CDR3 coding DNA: TGTGCCAGCAGTTACGGAGGTGGAGTGAAAGCTTTCTTT.

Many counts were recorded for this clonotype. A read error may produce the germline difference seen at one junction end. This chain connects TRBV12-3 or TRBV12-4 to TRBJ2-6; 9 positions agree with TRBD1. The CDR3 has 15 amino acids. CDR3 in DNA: TGTGCCAGCACTTTACAGGGGGCCGGGGCCAACGTCCTGACTTTC. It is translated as CASTLQGAGANVLTF.

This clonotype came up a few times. CDR3 region: CATSDYGGPGELFF. CDR3 nucleotides: TGTGCCACCAGTGATTATGGGGGGCCCGGGGAGCTGTTTTTT. This chain joins TRBV24-1 and TRBJ2-2; D tentatively fits TRBD1 or TRBD2 (6 bases each). V shed 2 bases and J shed 6 bases, with 9 bases lying between them. Per the germline V gene, CDR1 is KGHDR and CDR2 is SFDVKD. CDR3 length: 14 amino acids.

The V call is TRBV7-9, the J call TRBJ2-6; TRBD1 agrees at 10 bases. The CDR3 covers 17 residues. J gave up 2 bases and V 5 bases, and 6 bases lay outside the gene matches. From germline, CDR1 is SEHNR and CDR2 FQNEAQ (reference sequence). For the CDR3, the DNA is TGTGCCAGCAGCAAACCGGGACAGGGGACTGGGGCCAACGTCCTGACTTTC. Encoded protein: CASSKPGQGTGANVLTF.

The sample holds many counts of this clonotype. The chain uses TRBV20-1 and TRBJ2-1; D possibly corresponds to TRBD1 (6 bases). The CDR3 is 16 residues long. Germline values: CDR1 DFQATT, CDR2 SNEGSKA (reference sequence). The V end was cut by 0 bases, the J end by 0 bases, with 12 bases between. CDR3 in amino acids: CSARDLRGSSYNEQFF. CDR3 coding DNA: TGCAGTGCTAGAGATTTGAGGGGGAGCTCCTACAATGAGCAGTTCTTC.

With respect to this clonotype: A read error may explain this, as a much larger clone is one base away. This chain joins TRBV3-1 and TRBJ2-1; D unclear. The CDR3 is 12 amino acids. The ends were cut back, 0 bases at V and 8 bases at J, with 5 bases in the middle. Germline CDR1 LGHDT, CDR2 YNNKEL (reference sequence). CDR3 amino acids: CASSQDGYEQFF. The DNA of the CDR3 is TGTGCCAGCAGCCAAGATGGTTATGAGCAGTTCTTC.

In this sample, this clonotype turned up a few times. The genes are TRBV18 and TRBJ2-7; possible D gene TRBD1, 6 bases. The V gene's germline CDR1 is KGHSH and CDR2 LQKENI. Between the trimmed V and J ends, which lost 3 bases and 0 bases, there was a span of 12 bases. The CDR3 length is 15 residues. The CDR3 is CASSPIRDTSYEQYF. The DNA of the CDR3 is TGTGCCAGCTCACCCATCCGGGACACCTCCTACGAGCAGTACTTC.

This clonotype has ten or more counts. CDR3: CASSLAGFNTEAFF. In DNA form, the CDR3 reads TGTGCCAGCAGCTTAGCCGGTTTTAACACTGAAGCTTTCTTT. This rearrangement joins TRBV7-6 to TRBJ1-1; D is undetermined. This CDR3 region has 14 residues. Germline V gives CDR1 SGHVS, CDR2 FNYEAQ. Deletions cut 0 bases from V and 2 bases from J, with 7 bases between.